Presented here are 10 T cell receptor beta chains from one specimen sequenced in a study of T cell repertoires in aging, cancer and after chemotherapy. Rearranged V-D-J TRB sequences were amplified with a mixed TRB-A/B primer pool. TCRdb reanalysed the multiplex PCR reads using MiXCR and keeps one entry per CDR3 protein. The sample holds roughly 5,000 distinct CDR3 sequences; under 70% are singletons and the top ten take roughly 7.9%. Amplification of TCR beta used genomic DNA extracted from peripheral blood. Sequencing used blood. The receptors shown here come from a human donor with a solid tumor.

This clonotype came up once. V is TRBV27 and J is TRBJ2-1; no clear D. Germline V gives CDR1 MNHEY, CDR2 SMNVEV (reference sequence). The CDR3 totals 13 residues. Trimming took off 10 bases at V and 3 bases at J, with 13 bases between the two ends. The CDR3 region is CATRSGHYNEQFF. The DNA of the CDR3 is TGTGCCACCCGTAGTGGGCACTACAATGAGCAGTTCTTC.

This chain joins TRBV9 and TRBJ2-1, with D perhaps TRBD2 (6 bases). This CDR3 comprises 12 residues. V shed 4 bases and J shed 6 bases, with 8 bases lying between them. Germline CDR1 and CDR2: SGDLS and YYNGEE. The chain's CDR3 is CASSPGGNEQFF. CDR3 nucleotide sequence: TGTGCCAGCAGCCCCGGGGGCAATGAGCAGTTCTTC.

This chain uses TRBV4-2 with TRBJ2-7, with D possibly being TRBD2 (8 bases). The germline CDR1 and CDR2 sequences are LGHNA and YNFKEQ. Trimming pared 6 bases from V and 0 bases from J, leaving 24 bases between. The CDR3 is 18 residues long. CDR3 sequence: CASSWGEGAAGGSYEQYF. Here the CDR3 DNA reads TGTGCCAGCAGTTGGGGGGAGGGGGCTGCGGGAGGCTCCTACGAGCAGTACTTC.

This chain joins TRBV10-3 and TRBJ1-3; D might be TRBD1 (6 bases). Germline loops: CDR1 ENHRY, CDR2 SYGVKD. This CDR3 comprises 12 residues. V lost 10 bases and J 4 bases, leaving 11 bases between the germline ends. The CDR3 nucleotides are TGTGCCACCAGGACAGACGGAAACACCATATATTTT. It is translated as CATRTDGNTIYF.

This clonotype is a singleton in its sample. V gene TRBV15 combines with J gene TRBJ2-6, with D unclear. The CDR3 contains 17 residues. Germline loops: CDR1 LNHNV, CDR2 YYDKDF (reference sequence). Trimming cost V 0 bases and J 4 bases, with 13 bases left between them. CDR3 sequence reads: CATSRETPGPGANVLTF. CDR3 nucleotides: TGTGCCACCAGCAGAGAGACCCCCGGCCCCGGGGCCAACGTCCTGACTTTC. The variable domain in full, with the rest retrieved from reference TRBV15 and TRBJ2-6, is DAMVIQNPRYQVTQFGKPVTLSCSQTLNHNVMYWYQQKSSQAPKLLFHYYDKDFNNEADTPDNFQSRRPNTSFCFLDIRSPGLGDTAMYLCATSRETPGPGANVLTFGAGSRLTVL.

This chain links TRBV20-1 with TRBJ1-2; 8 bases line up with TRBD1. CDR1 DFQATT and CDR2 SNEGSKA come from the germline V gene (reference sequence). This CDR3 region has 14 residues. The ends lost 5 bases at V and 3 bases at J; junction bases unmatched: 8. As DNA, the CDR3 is TGCAGTGCTGCTGACAGGGGAAAAGACTATGGCTACACCTTC. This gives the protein CSAADRGKDYGYTF.

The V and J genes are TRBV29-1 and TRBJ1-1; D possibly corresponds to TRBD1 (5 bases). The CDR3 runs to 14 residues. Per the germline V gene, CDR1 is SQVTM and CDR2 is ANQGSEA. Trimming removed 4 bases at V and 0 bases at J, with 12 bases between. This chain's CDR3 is CSVGQGVMNTEAFF. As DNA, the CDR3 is TGCAGCGTTGGGCAGGGAGTAATGAACACTGAAGCTTTCTTT.

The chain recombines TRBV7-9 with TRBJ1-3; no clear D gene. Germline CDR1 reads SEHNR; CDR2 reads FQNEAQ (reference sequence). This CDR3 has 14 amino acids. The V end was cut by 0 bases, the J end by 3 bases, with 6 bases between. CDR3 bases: TGTGCCAGCAGCTTAGCCATGGGTGGAAACACCATATATTTT. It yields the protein CASSLAMGGNTIYF.

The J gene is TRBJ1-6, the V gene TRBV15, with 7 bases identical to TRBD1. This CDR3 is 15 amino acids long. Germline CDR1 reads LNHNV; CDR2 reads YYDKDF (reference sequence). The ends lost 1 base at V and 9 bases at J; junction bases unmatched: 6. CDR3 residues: CATSRGNRGSSPLHF. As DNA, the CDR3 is TGTGCCACCAGCAGAGGGAACAGGGGAAGTTCACCCCTCCACTTT.

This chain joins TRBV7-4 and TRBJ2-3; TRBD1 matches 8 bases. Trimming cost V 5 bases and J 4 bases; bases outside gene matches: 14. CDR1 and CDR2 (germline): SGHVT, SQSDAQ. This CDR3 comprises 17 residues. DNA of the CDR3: TGTGCCAGCAGCCCTATTCCAGGGGGCGAGGGAGCAGATACGCAGTATTTT. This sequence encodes CASSPIPGGEGADTQYF.